The rows below give T cell receptor beta chains drawn from one sample of a study of blood T cell repertoires in COVID-19. The repertoire was sequenced with immunoSEQ multiplex PCR; TCRdb's copy has only in-frame clones and lacks some. The sample has about 50,000 clones, roughly 82% seen once. Specimen: peripheral blood. These receptors were obtained from a woman in her sixties or seventies with acute or convalescent COVID-19. CDR3s include the opening cysteine and the closing phenylalanine or tryptophan. The D gene is left open where the match is weak. The size of a clone is reported for some rows only, either as once, few or many, or as a class for expanded clones.

TGTGCCAGCAGCCAAGCCGCCCAGGCGGGGGGGGGTCAGCCCCAGCATTTT	CASSQAAQAGGGQPQHF	.	TRBV4-2	.	TRBJ1-5
TGTGCCAGCAGCCGCCAGGGCAGGCACTATGGCTACACCTTC	CASSRQGRHYGYTF	.	TRBV28	.	TRBJ1-2
TGTGCCAGCAGTCTAGGATCCTCCGGCAATCAGCCCCAGCATTTT	CASSLGSSGNQPQHF	once	TRBV6-5	.	TRBJ1-5
TGTGCCAGCAGTATGAGCGGGATGAGCTCCTACGAGCAGTACTTC	CASSMSGMSSYEQYF	.	TRBV27	TRBD2	TRBJ2-7
TGTGCCAGCTCACCAATCCTACTAGCGACGGGCACCGGGGAGCTGTTTTTT	CASSPILLATGTGELFF	.	TRBV18	TRBD2	TRBJ2-2
TGTGCCAGCAGCCAGGACAGAAGCAATCAGCCCCAGCATTTT	CASSQDRSNQPQHF	few	TRBV3-1/TRBV3-2	.	TRBJ1-5
TGTGCCACCAGTGATGTTAGCGGTTCTAGCACAGATACGCAGTATTTT	CATSDVSGSSTDTQYF	.	TRBV24-1	.	TRBJ2-3
TGTGCCAGCTCACCCCGGGGCAATCAGCCCCAGCATTTT	CASSPRGNQPQHF	.	TRBV18	.	TRBJ1-5
TGTGCCAGCAGCTTCCTCAGGGAACACGGGGAGCTGTTTTTT	CASSFLREHGELFF	.	TRBV7-3	.	TRBJ2-2
TGCGCCAGCAGCCCTAGCGGGACGAGCGATGAGCAGTTCTTC	CASSPSGTSDEQFF	.	TRBV10-2	TRBD2	TRBJ2-1
TGTGCCAGCACCCTAACGGCAGGGTTGAACACTGAAGCTTTCTTT	CASTLTAGLNTEAFF	.	TRBV28	.	TRBJ1-1
TGCGCCAGCAGCTTGCCGACAGGGAGCAATGAAAAACTGTTTTTT	CASSLPTGSNEKLFF	.	TRBV5-1	TRBD1	TRBJ1-4
TGCGCCAGCGCGGGCCTAAGACAGGCTGCTGGAAACACCATATATTTT	CASAGLRQAAGNTIYF	.	TRBV4-1	.	TRBJ1-3
TGTGCCAGCAGCGCAGGGACAGGGGAACTTGAGCAGTTCTTC	CASSAGTGELEQFF	.	TRBV11-2	TRBD1	TRBJ2-1
TGTGCCAGTAGTAAACCGCACAGGGGTTACAATGAGCAGTTCTTC	CASSKPHRGYNEQFF	once	TRBV19	TRBD1	TRBJ2-1
TGTGCCAGCAGACCCCACAGGGCCCATTCAGGTGGCTACACCTTC	CASRPHRAHSGGYTF	.	TRBV6-5	.	TRBJ1-2
TGTGCCAGCAGTTACTCCGGGACAGGCCTTTACGAGCAGTACTTC	CASSYSGTGLYEQYF	.	TRBV6-5	TRBD1	TRBJ2-7
TGTGCCAGCAGGCCTTCAGAAATCGCTTGGGAAGCTTTCTTT	CASRPSEIAWEAFF	.	TRBV2	.	TRBJ1-1
TGTGCCAGCAGCCACGTCGACAGGGGTGGAAGTGAAAAACTGTTTTTT	CASSHVDRGGSEKLFF	.	TRBV16	TRBD1	TRBJ1-4
TGTGCCAGCAGCTCCGACAGGGGGCTCTACGAGCAGTACTTC	CASSSDRGLYEQYF	.	TRBV7-2	TRBD1	TRBJ2-7
TGTGCCAGCAGCTTATTGCCCCTGGGTGGGGCAGGGGCGAACACTGAAGCTTTCTTT	CASSLLPLGGAGANTEAFF	.	TRBV7-3	.	TRBJ1-1
TGTGCCACCAGTGATTCAGGGAACTATGGCTACACCTTC	CATSDSGNYGYTF	.	TRBV24-1	.	TRBJ1-2
TGCGCCAGCAGCTCTGGGACATCGGCAACTAATGAAAAACTGTTTTTT	CASSSGTSATNEKLFF	.	TRBV5-1	.	TRBJ1-4
TGTGCCAGCAGCGAGACAGCCTACGAGCAGTACTTC	CASSETAYEQYF	.	TRBV6-5	.	TRBJ2-7
TGCGCCAGCAGCCAAGACCGGGGGACTAGCGGGTCGGAGACCCAGTACTTC	CASSQDRGTSGSETQYF	.	TRBV4-1	TRBD2	TRBJ2-5
TGTGCCAGCAGTCTACAGCCTAACTATGGCTACACCTTC	CASSLQPNYGYTF	.	TRBV6-5	.	TRBJ1-2
TGTGCCAGCAGTTACACAGGGGATCAGCCCCAGCATTTT	CASSYTGDQPQHF	few	TRBV6-6	TRBD1	TRBJ1-5
TGTGCCAGCAGTTCGACTGGAGGCGCCGGGGAGCTGTTTTTT	CASSSTGGAGELFF	.	TRBV28	.	TRBJ2-2
TGTGCCAGCAGTGAATTGGTTGGGACATTCGCAACTAATGAAAAACTGTTTTTT	CASSELVGTFATNEKLFF	.	TRBV6-1	.	TRBJ1-4
TGTGCCAGCAGCCAATACCCTACTGTGAACACTGAAGCTTTCTTT	CASSQYPTVNTEAFF	.	TRBV6-5	.	TRBJ1-1
TGTGCCAGCAGGAAGGGTGGGACAGGGGGCAGGGAACAGCCCCAGCATTTT	CASRKGGTGGREQPQHF	.	TRBV7-8	TRBD1	TRBJ1-5
TGTGCCAGCAGCTTGGTGGGGGGGGATAGCAATCAGCCCCAGCATTTT	CASSLVGGDSNQPQHF	.	TRBV5-5	.	TRBJ1-5
TGTGCCAGCAAGGGGGGGGCTGTAAAAAATCAGCCCCAGCATTTT	CASKGGAVKNQPQHF	.	TRBV28	.	TRBJ1-5
TGTGCCAGCAGCTATACAGGGGCCGCCGGGGAGCTGTTTTTT	CASSYTGAAGELFF	.	TRBV5-6	TRBD1	TRBJ2-2
TGCGCCAGCAGCCAAGATGGGCTCCCGGGGGAAGCTTTCTTT	CASSQDGLPGEAFF	.	TRBV4-1	.	TRBJ1-1
TGTGCCAGCTCACCAAGAGGCCTAGCGTCGAACGGGGAGCTGTTTTTT	CASSPRGLASNGELFF	.	TRBV18	.	TRBJ2-2
TGTGCCAGCACTTTACAGGGGTTGGGTGGCTACACCTTC	CASTLQGLGGYTF	.	TRBV5-6	TRBD1	TRBJ1-2
TGTGCCAGCAGCTTGGAAGGACTCATATACACCGGGGAGCTGTTTTTT	CASSLEGLIYTGELFF	once	TRBV5-4	.	TRBJ2-2
TGTGCCAGCAGCTTAGGGGACAGGGGGCTCAAGCCCCAGCATTTT	CASSLGDRGLKPQHF	.	TRBV7-8	TRBD1	TRBJ1-5
TGTGCCAGCAGCCAAGGGGGCATCGGCTACACCTTC	CASSQGGIGYTF	.	TRBV14	.	TRBJ1-2
TGTGCCAGCAGTGACAGGGGCGGCAATCAGCCCCAGCATTTT	CASSDRGGNQPQHF	.	TRBV6-1	.	TRBJ1-5
TGTGCCAGTAGGGACAGCTACTATGGCTACACCTTC	CASRDSYYGYTF	.	TRBV19	.	TRBJ1-2
TGTGCCAGCAAAAGGGGAGGAAGTGAGCAGTTCTTC	CASKRGGSEQFF	once	TRBV7-2	.	TRBJ2-1
TGCGCCAGCAGCTTGGAGGAGGGAATGAACACTGAAGCTTTCTTT	CASSLEEGMNTEAFF	.	TRBV5-1	.	TRBJ1-1
TGCGCCAGCAGCCACCCATCGACAGGGGCTGGAAACACCATATATTTT	CASSHPSTGAGNTIYF	.	TRBV4-1	TRBD1	TRBJ1-3
TGTGCCAGTAGTATAGATCTATTTCGACAGGGGCAAGGCTACACCTTC	CASSIDLFRQGQGYTF	.	TRBV19	TRBD1	TRBJ1-2
TGTGCCAGCTCACCCCGGAGGAGTATCCATGAGCAGTTCTTC	CASSPRRSIHEQFF	.	TRBV18	.	TRBJ2-1
TGCGCCAGCAGCTTGGGTTCTAGCGGGGTCACAGATACGCAGTATTTT	CASSLGSSGVTDTQYF	.	TRBV5-1	TRBD2	TRBJ2-3
TGCGCCAGCAGCCAAGGTAACCCAACGGGGGGGACCTACGAGCAGTACTTC	CASSQGNPTGGTYEQYF	.	TRBV4-1	TRBD2	TRBJ2-7
TGTGCCACCAGTGATCCAGCTAGGGGTGAGCAGTTCTTC	CATSDPARGEQFF	.	TRBV24-1	.	TRBJ2-1
TGTGCCAGCAGTTGGGGACAGGGAAAATATTCACCCCTCCACTTT	CASSWGQGKYSPLHF	.	TRBV28	TRBD1	TRBJ1-6
TGTGCCAGCAGCAAAGGATTAGGGGGCACAGATACGCAGTATTTT	CASSKGLGGTDTQYF	.	TRBV21-1	.	TRBJ2-3
TGTGCCATCAGTGCAGCGGGAAAGTACAATGAGCAGTTCTTC	CAISAAGKYNEQFF	.	TRBV10-3	TRBD2	TRBJ2-1
TGTGCCACCAGTGATCCACGGGGGGCCGGGGGGACCCAGTACTTC	CATSDPRGAGGTQYF	.	TRBV24-1	.	TRBJ2-5
TGCGCCAGCAGCCAAGCGGCCGGGGGGGGAGGCTACTATGGCTACACCTTC	CASSQAAGGGGYYGYTF	.	TRBV4-1	.	TRBJ1-2